This paragraph covers one T cell receptor beta chain sequence. Its target is not known. The repertoire was sequenced with immunoSEQ multiplex PCR; TCRdb's copy has only in-frame clones and lacks some. The data hold 2,100,000 or so clones, with nearly 97% observed a single time. Trimming took 4 bases from V and 0 from J, leaving 10 bases between them. This CDR3 is 15 amino acids long. Germline lookup yields CDR1 PRHDT and CDR2 FYEKMQ (reference sequence). This sample was taken from a study of shared clonotypes between healthy human individuals. Study results and caveats: Shared across a few donors were around 5% of the naive CD4 clonotypes.

Naive CD45RA+ and memory CD45RA-negative subsets were split from CD4+ cells. The chain combines TRBV13 with TRBJ1-3; D possibly corresponds to TRBD1 (6 bases). Sequencing was carried out using naive CD4+ T cells sorted from blood. As to subset: CD45RA+ positively selected. The TCR was taken from a man aged 18 to 30 in good health. CDR3 nucleotides: TGTGCCAGCAGCTCGGGGACACTCTCTGGAAACACCATATATTTT. Its translation: CASSSGTLSGNTIYF.